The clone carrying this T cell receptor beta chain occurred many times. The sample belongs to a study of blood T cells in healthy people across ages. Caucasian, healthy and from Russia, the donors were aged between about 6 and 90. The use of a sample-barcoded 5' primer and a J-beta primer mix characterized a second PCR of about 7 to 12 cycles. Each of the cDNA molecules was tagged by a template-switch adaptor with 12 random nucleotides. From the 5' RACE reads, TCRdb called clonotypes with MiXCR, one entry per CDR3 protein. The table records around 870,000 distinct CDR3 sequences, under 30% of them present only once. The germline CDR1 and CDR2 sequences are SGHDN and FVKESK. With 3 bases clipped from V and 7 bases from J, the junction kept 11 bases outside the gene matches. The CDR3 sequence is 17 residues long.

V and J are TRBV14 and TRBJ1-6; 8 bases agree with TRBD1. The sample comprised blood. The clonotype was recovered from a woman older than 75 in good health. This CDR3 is CASSQFGGTGSNSPLHF. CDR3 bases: TGTGCCAGCAGCCAGTTTGGCGGGACAGGCTCAAATTCACCCCTCCACTTT. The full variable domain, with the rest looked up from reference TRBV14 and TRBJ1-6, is EAGVTQFPSHSVIEKGQTVTLRCDPISGHDNLYWYRRVMGKEIKFLLHFVKESKQDESGMPNNRFLAERTGGTYSTLKVQPAELEDSGVYFCASSQFGGTGSNSPLHFGNGTRLTVT.